Described below is a single TCR beta chain sequence and its context. Its antigen remains unknown. Germline-derived CDR1 and CDR2 are MGHRA and YSYEKL. The V and J ends lost 2 bases and 5 bases respectively, with 12 bases between them. This CDR3 has 15 residues. This sample was taken from a study of OX40 agonist ivuxolimab in advanced cancers. Broader study findings: There were, on average, more expanded clones in CD8+ T cells than in CD4+.

Sequenced by immunoSEQ multiplex PCR; TCRdb stores in-frame clones only, minus some. The data show around 95,000 clones, more than 75% seen once. This sequence was found in an adult with an advanced solid tumor such as melanoma, head and neck, liver or kidney cancer. The input for sequencing was CD4+ or CD8+ T cells sorted from blood, taken in a trial of the OX40 agonist ivuxolimab. This chain connects TRBV4-1 to TRBJ1-4; D is perhaps TRBD1 (5 bases). CDR3 bases: TGCGCCAGCAGCCAAAGTGGCAGGGAGAATGAAAAACTGTTTTTT. It codes for CASSQSGRENEKLFF.